The clone carrying this T cell receptor beta chain was picked up many times. Its antigen is unknown. The data are from a study of metastatic and nonmetastatic thyroid tumors. Study-wide background: The authors compared repertoires across blood and tumor or nodule tissue from malignant and benign thyroid patients.

All patients were untreated before thyroid surgery. In the original workflow: Clinicopathological groups of papillary thyroid cancer showed CDR3 differences that were used to build a distant-metastasis classifier. TCRdb called clones again from the PCR reads with MiXCR. V and J calls and clone size were set by TCRdb, not the authors. The repertoire holds about 35,000 clones, with more than 15% as singletons. The study's findings and limits: In blood and tumor, TCR beta diversity was reportedly significantly higher in malignant thyroid tumors than in benign nodules.

The V end lost 3 bases, the J end lost 3 bases, and 13 bases lay between the germline ends. The CDR3 contains 15 residues. Germline CDR1 and CDR2: LNHDA and SQIVND (reference sequence). This clonotype was obtained from a female donor with papillary thyroid cancer or a benign thyroid nodule (not recorded which). Some clones in this sample may be carry-over from other donors' samples. Sequenced: blood. This chain connects TRBV19 to TRBJ2-3, with a possible D match to TRBD2 (5 bases). The CDR3 DNA is TGTGCCAGTAGTATTCGGGATATGGGGACAGATACGCAGTATTTT. Translating it yields CASSIRDMGTDTQYF. The full variable domain, in which reference TRBV19 and TRBJ2-3 provide the parts outside the CDR3, is DGGITQSPKYLFRKEGQNVTLSCEQNLNHDAMYWYRQDPGQGLRLIYYSQIVNDFQKGDIAEGYSVSREKKESFPLTVTSAQKNPTAFYLCASSIRDMGTDTQYFGPGTRLTVL.